This T cell receptor (beta chain) was retrieved from a study of vaccination and CD4 T cells after COVID-19. Study background: The control cultures got either a CEFX pool, an HIV-1 Nef pool, or no peptide at all.

Cultured CD4+ T cell DNA was sequenced using the Oncomine TCR Beta short-read assay. TCRdb called the PCR reads again in MiXCR, with one record for every CDR3 protein. The sample consists of 15,000 to 20,000 distinct CDR3 sequences, around 50% of them appearing once. Specified time point: late sampling 161 to 241 days after vaccination in a few convalescent patients. Specified treatment: roughly ten-day PBMC culture with coronavirus spike peptide pools or control peptides (ViraFEST assay). Whole-study results and caveats: Early timepoints after natural infection were not analyzed in these convalescent patients.

CDR1 is MNHEY and CDR2 is SVGAGI in the germline V gene. CDR3 length: 15 residues. V was trimmed by 2 bases and J by 7 bases, leaving 12 bases between them. As for this clonotype: The antigen remains undetermined.

The specimen comprised CD4+ T cells from blood, cultured in vitro, sampled about 7 months after SARS-CoV-2 vaccination. This clonotype was obtained from a human donor who had recovered from COVID-19. The chain couples TRBV6-5 to TRBJ1-6, with D unresolved. This CDR3 reads CASSYKGRLNSPLHF. The DNA of the CDR3 is TGTGCCAGCAGTTACAAAGGGAGGCTGAATTCACCCCTCCACTTT.